There are a few counts of the clone carrying this T cell receptor (beta chain). Its antigen is as yet unknown. The data are from a study of T cells in Graves' hyperthyroidism and ophthalmopathy. Study outcomes and limitations: Blood also contained most expanded thyroid clonotypes above 0.001.

Patients between 18 and 65 years old had hyperthyroidism, newly diagnosed and lasting under 2 months. Diagnosis rested on symptoms, serum thyroxine and TRAb, thyroid ultrasound, and orbital computed tomography. Blood dates from first hyperthyroidism diagnosis, before any ophthalmopathy symptoms. The CDR3 consists of 13 residues. V was trimmed by 7 bases and J by 6 bases, leaving 10 bases between them. Germline CDR1 MNHNS, CDR2 SASEGT. Authors of the study amplified TCR beta CDR3 regions from RNA transcripts. TCR CDR3 regions were first amplified by RT-PCR with HTBI primers. TCRdb called the multiplex PCR reads again in MiXCR, with one record for every CDR3 protein. The table shows around 700,000 distinct CDR3 sequences, with around a sixth occurring only once.

Sequencing was carried out using blood. The sequence derives from a woman aged 50 to 60 with Graves' hyperthyroidism that later progressed to Graves' ophthalmopathy. The chain uses TRBV6-1 and TRBJ1-6; tentative D call: TRBD1 (6 bases). The CDR3 bases are TGTGCCAGCAACAGGGACCCTAATTCACCCCTCCACTTT. Translation: CASNRDPNSPLHF.